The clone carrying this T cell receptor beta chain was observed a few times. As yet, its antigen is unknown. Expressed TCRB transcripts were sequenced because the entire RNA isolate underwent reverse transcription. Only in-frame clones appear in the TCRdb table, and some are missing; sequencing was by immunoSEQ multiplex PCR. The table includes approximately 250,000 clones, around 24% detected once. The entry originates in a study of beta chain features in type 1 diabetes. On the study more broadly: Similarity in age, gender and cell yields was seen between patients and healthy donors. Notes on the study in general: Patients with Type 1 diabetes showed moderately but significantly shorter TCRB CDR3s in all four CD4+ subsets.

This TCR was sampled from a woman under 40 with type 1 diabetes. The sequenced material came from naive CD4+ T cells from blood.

CDR3 nucleotides: TGCGCCAGCAGTCTGCCGGGACAGGGGTCTCCGGACGAGCAGTACTTC. It encodes CASSLPGQGSPDEQYF. The V gene is TRBV23-1, the J gene TRBJ2-7, with 10 positions matching TRBD1. TRBV23-1 is reported as an ORF; its role is uncertain. V trimming: 4 bases; J trimming: 5 bases; junction bases outside the gene matches: 11. This CDR3 is 16 amino acids long.